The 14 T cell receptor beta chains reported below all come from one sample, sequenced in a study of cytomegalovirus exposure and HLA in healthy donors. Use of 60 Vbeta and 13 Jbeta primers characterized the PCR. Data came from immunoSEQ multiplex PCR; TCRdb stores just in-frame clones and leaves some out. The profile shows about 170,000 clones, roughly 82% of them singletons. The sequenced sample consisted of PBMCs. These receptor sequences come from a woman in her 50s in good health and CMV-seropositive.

DNA of the CDR3: TGTGCCAGCAGCTTGGCCCGGATAGGGACTAAAGGGGGCACAGATACGCAGTATTTT. Amino acid sequence: CASSLARIGTKGGTDTQYF. The rearrangement links TRBV5-6 to TRBJ2-3, with 7 bases that match TRBD2. The CDR3 spans 19 residues. Germline CDR1 is SGHDT and CDR2 is YYEEEE. The V and J ends lost 0 bases and 1 base, in that order; junction bases with no gene match: 14.

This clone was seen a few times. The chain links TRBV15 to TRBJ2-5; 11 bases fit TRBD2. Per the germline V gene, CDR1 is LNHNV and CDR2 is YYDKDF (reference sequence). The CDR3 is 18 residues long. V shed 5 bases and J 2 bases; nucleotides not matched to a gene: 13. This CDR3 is CATSPSGGRWDLQETQYF. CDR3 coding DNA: TGTGCCACCAGCCCTAGCGGGGGGCGGTGGGACCTACAAGAGACCCAGTACTTC.

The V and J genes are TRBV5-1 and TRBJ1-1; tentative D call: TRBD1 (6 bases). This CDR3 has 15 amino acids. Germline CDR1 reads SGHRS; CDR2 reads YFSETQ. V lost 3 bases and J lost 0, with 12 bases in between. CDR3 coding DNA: TGCGCCAGCAGCTGGGCGACAGGAATGAACACTGAAGCTTTCTTT. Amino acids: CASSWATGMNTEAFF.

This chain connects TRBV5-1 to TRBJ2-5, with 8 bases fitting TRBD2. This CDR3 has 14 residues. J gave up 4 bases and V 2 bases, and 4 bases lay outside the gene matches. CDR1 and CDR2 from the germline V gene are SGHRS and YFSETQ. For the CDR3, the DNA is TGCGCCAGCAGCTTAGCGGGGGTTGGAGAGACCCAGTACTTC. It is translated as CASSLAGVGETQYF.

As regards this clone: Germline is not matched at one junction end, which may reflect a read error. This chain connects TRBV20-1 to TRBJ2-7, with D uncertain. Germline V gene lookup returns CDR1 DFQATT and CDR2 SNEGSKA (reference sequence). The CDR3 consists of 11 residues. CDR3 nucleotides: TGCAATGCTAGAGATTATACAGAGCAGTACTTC. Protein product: CNARDYTEQYF.

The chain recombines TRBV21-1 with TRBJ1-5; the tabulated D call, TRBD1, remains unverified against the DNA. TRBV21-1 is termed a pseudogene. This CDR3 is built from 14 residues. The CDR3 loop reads CASSKKGANQPQHF. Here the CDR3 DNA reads TGTGCCAGCAGCAAGAAGGGGGCGAATCAGCCCCAGCATTTT.

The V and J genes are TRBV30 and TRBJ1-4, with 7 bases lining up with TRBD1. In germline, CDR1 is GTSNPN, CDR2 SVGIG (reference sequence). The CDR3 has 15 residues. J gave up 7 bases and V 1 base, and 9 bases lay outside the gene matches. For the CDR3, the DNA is TGTGCCTGGAGTGCTGAGAGGGGGCTTGGTGAAAAACTGTTTTTT. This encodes CAWSAERGLGEKLFF. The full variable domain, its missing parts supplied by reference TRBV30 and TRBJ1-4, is SQTIHQWPATLVQPVGSPLSLECTVEGTSNPNLYWYRQAAGRGLQLLFYSVGIGQISSEVPQNLSASRPQDRQFILSSKKLLLSDSGFYLCAWSAERGLGEKLFFGSGTQLSVL.

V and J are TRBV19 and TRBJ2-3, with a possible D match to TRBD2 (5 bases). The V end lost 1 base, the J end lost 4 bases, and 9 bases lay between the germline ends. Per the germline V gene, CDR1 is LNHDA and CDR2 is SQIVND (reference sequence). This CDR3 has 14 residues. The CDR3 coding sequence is TGTGCCAGTAGTATAGGAGGGTTCCCAGATACGCAGTATTTT. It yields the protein CASSIGGFPDTQYF.

The CDR3 DNA sequence: TGTGCCAGCAGCTCCAGGGTAGCGGATTACAATGAGCAGTTCTTC. Its protein product is CASSSRVADYNEQFF. The chain carries TRBV7-3 and TRBJ2-1; the D gene is possibly TRBD2 (6 bases). The CDR3 sequence is 15 residues long. Germline V gene lookup returns CDR1 SGHTA and CDR2 FQGTGA. The V end was cut by 4 bases, the J end by 4 bases, with 14 bases between.

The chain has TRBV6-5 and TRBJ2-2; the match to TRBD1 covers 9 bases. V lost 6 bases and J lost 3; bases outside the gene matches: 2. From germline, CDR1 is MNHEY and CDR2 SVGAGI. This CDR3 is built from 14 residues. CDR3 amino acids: CASRRQGDTGELFF. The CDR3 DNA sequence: TGTGCCAGCAGGCGACAGGGGGACACCGGGGAGCTGTTTTTT.

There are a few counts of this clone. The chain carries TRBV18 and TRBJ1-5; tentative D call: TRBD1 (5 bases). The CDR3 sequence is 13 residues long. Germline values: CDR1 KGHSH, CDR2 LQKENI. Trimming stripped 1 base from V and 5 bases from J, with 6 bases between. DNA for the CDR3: TGTGCCAGCTCACCACTGACAGATCAGCCCCAGCATTTT. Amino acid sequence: CASSPLTDQPQHF.

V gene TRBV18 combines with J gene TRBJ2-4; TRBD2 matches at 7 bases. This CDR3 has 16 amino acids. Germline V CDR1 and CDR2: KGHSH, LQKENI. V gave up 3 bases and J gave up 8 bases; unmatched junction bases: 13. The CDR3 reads CASSPGSGRGGDIQYF. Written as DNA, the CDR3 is TGTGCCAGCTCACCGGGGTCGGGGAGGGGAGGAGACATTCAGTACTTC.

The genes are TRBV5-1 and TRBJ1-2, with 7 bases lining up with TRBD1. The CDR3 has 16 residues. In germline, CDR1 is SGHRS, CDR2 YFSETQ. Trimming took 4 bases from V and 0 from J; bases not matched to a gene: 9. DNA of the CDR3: TGCGCCAGCAGCCGAACCTCCGGGACAGCTAACTATGGCTACACCTTC. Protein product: CASSRTSGTANYGYTF.

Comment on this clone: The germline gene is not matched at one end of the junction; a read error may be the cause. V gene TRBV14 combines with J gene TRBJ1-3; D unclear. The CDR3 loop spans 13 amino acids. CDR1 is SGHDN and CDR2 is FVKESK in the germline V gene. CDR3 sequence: CASSIRGGSTIYF. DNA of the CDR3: TGTGCCAGCAGCATTCGGGGAGGAAGCACCATATATTTT.